A single sample gave rise to the 17 T cell receptor beta chains below, sequenced in a study of T cell changes during pregnancy in multiple sclerosis. Assay: immunoSEQ multiplex PCR; the TCRdb copy retains only in-frame clones and omits some. The data show 45,000 to 60,000 clones, 91% seen once. Sequencing used peripheral blood, obtained after pregnancy. Receptors were obtained from a female donor in good health, enrolled as a control in a pregnancy study.

This clone came up a few times. This CDR3 is also generated by other DNA sequences in the sample. The rearrangement joins TRBV19 to TRBJ2-5, with no clear D. The CDR3 spans 12 residues. V lost 3 bases and J lost 1, with 3 bases in between. CDR1 LNHDA and CDR2 SQIVND come from the germline V gene (reference sequence). The CDR3 sequence is CASSIGQETQYF. CDR3 DNA: TGTGCCAGTAGTATCGGCCAAGAGACCCAGTACTTC.

The chain employs TRBV6-1 and TRBJ1-1; no definite D call. V was trimmed by 2 bases and J by 6 bases, leaving 13 bases between them. This CDR3 has 14 amino acids. The germline V gene encodes CDR1 MNHNS and CDR2 SASEGT. CDR3 residues: CASSERREPAEAFF. Here the CDR3 DNA reads TGTGCCAGCAGTGAAAGGCGGGAGCCCGCTGAAGCTTTCTTT.

This clone was observed once. The gene calls are TRBV6-6 and TRBJ2-2; 7 nucleotides match TRBD2. After removal of 8 bases from V and 1 base from J, the junction contained 7 bases not matched to a gene. The CDR3 covers 15 residues. From germline, CDR1 is MNHNY and CDR2 SVGAGI (reference sequence). CDR3 sequence reads: CASCGRAWNTGELFF. As DNA, the CDR3 is TGTGCCAGCTGCGGGAGAGCTTGGAACACCGGGGAGCTGTTTTTT.

The chain carries TRBV6-5 and TRBJ2-4; the D gene is possibly TRBD1 (5 bases). The CDR3 sequence is 16 residues long. Germline assignment: CDR1 MNHEY and CDR2 SVGAGI. V gave up 0 bases and J gave up 6 bases, with 15 bases separating them. This chain's CDR3 is CASSYSFEGARNIQYF. The CDR3 coding sequence is TGTGCCAGCAGTTACTCGTTTGAAGGGGCGAGAAACATTCAGTACTTC.

The chain uses TRBV6-5 and TRBJ2-1; TRBD2 matches 7 bases. CDR1 is MNHEY, CDR2 SVGAGI, per germline. V shed 2 bases and J 6 bases; nucleotides not matched to a gene: 7. CDR3 length: 15 amino acids. CDR3 loop: CASSYRRERGNEQFF. The CDR3 nucleotides are TGTGCCAGCAGTTACCGGCGGGAGAGAGGCAATGAGCAGTTCTTC.

The chain has TRBV11-1 and TRBJ2-7; D is possibly TRBD2 (5 bases). The CDR3 length is 14 residues. V dropped 1 base and J dropped 7 bases, with 14 bases sitting between them. Germline assignment: CDR1 SGHAT and CDR2 FQDESV (reference sequence). The CDR3, as DNA: TGTGCCAGCAGCTTAGATTATTCGGGGTTGGAGCAGTACTTC. It is translated as CASSLDYSGLEQYF.

The chain combines TRBV18 with TRBJ2-2; 10 bases map to TRBD2. Germline CDR1 KGHSH, CDR2 LQKENI. The CDR3 runs 16 residues. Trimming removed 6 bases from V and 3 bases from J; junction bases left unmatched: 7. The CDR3 sequence: CASSWSGGADTGELFF. DNA of the CDR3: TGTGCCAGCTCGTGGAGCGGGGGGGCCGACACCGGGGAGCTGTTTTTT.

The sample holds a few counts of this clone. This chain connects TRBV2 to TRBJ1-5; possibly TRBD1 for D (5 bases). V was shortened by 4 bases and J by 4 bases, with 8 bases between the two germline ends. CDR1 and CDR2 (germline): SNHLY, FYNNEI. The CDR3 sequence is 13 residues long. The CDR3, as DNA: TGTGCCAGCAGTGGTAACAGGAATCAGCCCCAGCATTTT. Amino acid sequence: CASSGNRNQPQHF.

This clone was found once. Here the CDR3 reads CATTSPQETQYF. The CDR3 DNA is TGCGCCACCACTAGCCCCCAAGAGACCCAGTACTTC. The chain employs TRBV10-2 and TRBJ2-5, with D maybe TRBD2 (6 bases). The CDR3 has 12 residues. Trimming stripped 10 bases from V and 1 base from J, with 10 bases between. Per the germline V gene, CDR1 is WSHSY and CDR2 is SAAADI.

The V call is TRBV27, the J call TRBJ1-2, with no clear D. The CDR3 loop spans 13 amino acids. Looked up from germline, CDR1 is MNHEY and CDR2 is SMNVEV (reference sequence). Trimming cost V 5 bases and J 9 bases, with 16 bases left between them. The CDR3 reads CASSHGLDGSYTF. CDR3 in DNA: TGTGCCAGCAGTCACGGACTGGATGGTAGCTACACCTTC.

V and J are TRBV4-3 and TRBJ1-3, with D unresolved. CDR3 length equals 14 residues. Per the germline V gene, CDR1 is LGHNA and CDR2 is YSLEER. V lost 3 bases and J lost 0, with 6 bases in between. The CDR3: CASSHRSSGNTIYF. Written as DNA, the CDR3 is TGCGCCAGCAGCCACCGGAGCTCTGGAAACACCATATATTTT.

The chain's CDR3 is CASSLGLAEYNEQFF. Written as DNA, the CDR3 is TGTGCCAGCTCACTGGGACTAGCGGAATACAATGAGCAGTTCTTC. The chain couples TRBV18 to TRBJ2-1; 11 bases line up with TRBD2. Germline CDR1 KGHSH, CDR2 LQKENI. The length of the CDR3 is 15 residues. Trimming cost V 4 bases and J 4 bases; bases outside gene matches: 3.

The chain combines TRBV6-6 with TRBJ2-1, with 8 nucleotides matching TRBD2. This CDR3 has 15 amino acids. Germline trimming cut 0 bases from V and 4 bases from J; bases unmatched to any gene: 2. The germline V gene has CDR1 MNHNY and CDR2 SVGAGI (reference sequence). The CDR3 loop reads CASSYSAGGYNEQFF. DNA for the CDR3: TGTGCCAGCAGTTACTCCGCGGGAGGATACAATGAGCAGTTCTTC.

This chain links TRBV18 with TRBJ1-1, with 7 bases matching TRBD1. CDR3 length: 16 amino acids. The V and J ends lost 0 bases and 1 base, in that order; junction bases with no gene match: 5. CDR1 KGHSH and CDR2 LQKENI come from the germline V gene. The CDR3 loop is CASSPPTTGQNTEAFF. The CDR3 DNA reads TGTGCCAGCTCACCACCTACGACAGGGCAGAACACTGAAGCTTTCTTT.

This chain connects TRBV10-1 to TRBJ1-4; D is perhaps TRBD1 (5 bases). V gave up 5 bases and J gave up 2 bases, with 27 bases separating them. This CDR3 contains 20 residues. Germline lookup yields CDR1 WNHNN and CDR2 SYGVQD (reference sequence). This CDR3 is CASSRPQGRDYLLTNEKLFF. CDR3 sequence (DNA): TGCGCCAGCAGTCGCCCTCAGGGCAGGGACTACCTTTTGACTAATGAAAAACTGTTTTTT.

The J gene is TRBJ2-7, the V gene TRBV27; 9 nucleotides line up with TRBD2. Per the germline V gene, CDR1 is MNHEY and CDR2 is SMNVEV (reference sequence). V shed 4 bases, J shed 3 bases, and the junction held 4 bases outside the gene matches. This CDR3 contains 14 residues. This CDR3 reads CASSWVAGDYEQYF. In DNA form, the CDR3 reads TGTGCCAGCAGTTGGGTAGCGGGAGACTACGAGCAGTACTTC.

The rearrangement uses TRBV27 and TRBJ1-3; no definite D call. The CDR3 covers 16 residues. V was trimmed by 3 bases and J by 0 bases, leaving 12 bases between them. The germline gives CDR1 MNHEY, CDR2 SMNVEV (reference sequence). The CDR3 reads CASSLGSSRSGNTIYF. The CDR3 DNA sequence: TGTGCCAGCAGTTTGGGCTCCTCACGCTCTGGAAACACCATATATTTT.